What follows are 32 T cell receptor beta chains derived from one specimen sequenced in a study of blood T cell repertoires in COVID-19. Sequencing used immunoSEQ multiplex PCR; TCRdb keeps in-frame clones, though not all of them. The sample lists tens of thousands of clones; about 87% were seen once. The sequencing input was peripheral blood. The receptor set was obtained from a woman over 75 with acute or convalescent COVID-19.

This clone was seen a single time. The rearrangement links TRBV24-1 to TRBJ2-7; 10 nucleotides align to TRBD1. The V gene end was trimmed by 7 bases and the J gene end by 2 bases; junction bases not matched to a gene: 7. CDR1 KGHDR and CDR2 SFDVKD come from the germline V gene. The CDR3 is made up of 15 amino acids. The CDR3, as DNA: TGTGCCACCAGCCTCCGGGACAGGGGTACCTACGAGCAGTACTTC. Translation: CATSLRDRGTYEQYF.

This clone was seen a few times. In DNA form, the CDR3 reads TGTGCCAGCAGGACAGGGGGTTACACTGAAGCTTTCTTT. This gives the protein CASRTGGYTEAFF. The chain links TRBV3-1 (or the pseudogene TRBV3-2) to TRBJ1-1, with 9 bases matching TRBD1. The V gene end was trimmed by 6 bases and the J gene end by 3 bases; junction bases not matched to a gene: 2. The CDR3 sequence is 13 residues long. CDR1 is LGHDT, CDR2 YNNKEL, per germline (reference sequence).

CDR3 bases: TGTGCCAGCAGATCAGGGGGGAGCGCGACCCTTCTCATGAACACTGAAGCTTTCTTT. Its translation is CASRSGGSATLLMNTEAFF. The gene calls are TRBV6-4 and TRBJ1-1, with TRBD1 matching 7 bases. Losses at the gene ends were 6 bases for V and 0 bases for J; bases not matched to a gene: 19. The CDR3 has 19 residues. CDR1 is MRHNA and CDR2 is SNTAGT in the germline V gene.

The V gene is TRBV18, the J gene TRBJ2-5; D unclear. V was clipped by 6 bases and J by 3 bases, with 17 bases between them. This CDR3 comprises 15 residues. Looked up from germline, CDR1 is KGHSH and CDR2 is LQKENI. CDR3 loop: CASSAPVGEEETQYF. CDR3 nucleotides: TGTGCCAGCTCCGCCCCGGTAGGCGAGGAAGAGACCCAGTACTTC.

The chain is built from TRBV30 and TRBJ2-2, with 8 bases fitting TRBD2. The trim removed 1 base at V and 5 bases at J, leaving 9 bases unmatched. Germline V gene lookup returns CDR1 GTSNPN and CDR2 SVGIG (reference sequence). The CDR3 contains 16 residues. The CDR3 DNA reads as TGTGCCTGGAGTGACGGGAGGGGCGCTAGAACCGGGGAGCTGTTTTTT. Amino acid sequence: CAWSDGRGARTGELFF.

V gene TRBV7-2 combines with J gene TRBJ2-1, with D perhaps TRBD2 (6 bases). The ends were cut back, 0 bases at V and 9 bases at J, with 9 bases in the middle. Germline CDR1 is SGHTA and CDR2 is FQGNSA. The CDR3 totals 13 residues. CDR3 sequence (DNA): TGTGCCAGCAGCTTAGCGGAGGGTATTGAGCAGTTCTTC. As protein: CASSLAEGIEQFF.

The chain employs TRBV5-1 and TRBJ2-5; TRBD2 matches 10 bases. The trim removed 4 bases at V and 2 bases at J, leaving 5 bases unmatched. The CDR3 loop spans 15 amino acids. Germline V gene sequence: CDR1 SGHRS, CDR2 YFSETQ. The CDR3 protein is CASSTGLAAQETQYF. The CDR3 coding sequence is TGCGCCAGCAGCACTGGACTAGCGGCACAAGAGACCCAGTACTTC.

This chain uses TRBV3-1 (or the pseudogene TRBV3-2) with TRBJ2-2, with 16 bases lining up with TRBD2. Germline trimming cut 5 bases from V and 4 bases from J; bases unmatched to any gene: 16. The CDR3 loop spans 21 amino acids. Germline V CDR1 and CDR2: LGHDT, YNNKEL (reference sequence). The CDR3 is CASSSWGLGLAGGPGTGELFF. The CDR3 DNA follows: TGTGCCAGCAGCTCTTGGGGCCTGGGACTAGCGGGGGGGCCAGGCACCGGGGAGCTGTTTTTT.

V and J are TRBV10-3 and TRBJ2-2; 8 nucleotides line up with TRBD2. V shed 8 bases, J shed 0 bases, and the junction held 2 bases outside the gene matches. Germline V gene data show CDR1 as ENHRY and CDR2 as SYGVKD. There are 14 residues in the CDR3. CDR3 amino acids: CAIGGGPNTGELFF. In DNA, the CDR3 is TGTGCCATCGGCGGGGGGCCGAACACCGGGGAGCTGTTTTTT.

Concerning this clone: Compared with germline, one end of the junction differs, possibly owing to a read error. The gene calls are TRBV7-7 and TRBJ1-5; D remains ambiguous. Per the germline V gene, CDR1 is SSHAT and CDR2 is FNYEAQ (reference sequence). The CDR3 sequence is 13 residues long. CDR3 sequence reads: CASSLDRNQPQHF. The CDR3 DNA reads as TGTGCTAGCAGCTTAGATCGGAATCAGCCCCAGCATTTT. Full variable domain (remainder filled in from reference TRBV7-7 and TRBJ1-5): GAGVSQSPRYKVTKRGQDVTLRCDPISSHATLYWYQQALGQGPEFLTYFNYEAQPDKSGLPSDRFSAERPEGSISTLTIQRTEQRDSAMYRCASSLDRNQPQHFGDGTRLSIL.

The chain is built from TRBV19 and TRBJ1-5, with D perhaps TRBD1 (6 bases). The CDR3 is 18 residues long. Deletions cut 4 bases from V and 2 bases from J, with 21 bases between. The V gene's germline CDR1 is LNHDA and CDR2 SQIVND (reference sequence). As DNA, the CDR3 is TGTGCCAGTAGTACAGGACAGTTCCCCGGAGCGGGCAATCAGCCCCAGCATTTT. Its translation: CASSTGQFPGAGNQPQHF.

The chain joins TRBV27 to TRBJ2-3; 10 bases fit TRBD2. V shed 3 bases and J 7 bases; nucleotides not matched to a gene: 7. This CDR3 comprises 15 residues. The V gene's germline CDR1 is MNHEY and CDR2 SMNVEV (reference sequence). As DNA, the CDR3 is TGTGCCAGCAGTTTGCTCCGGACTAGCGGAAATACGCAGTATTTT. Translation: CASSLLRTSGNTQYF.

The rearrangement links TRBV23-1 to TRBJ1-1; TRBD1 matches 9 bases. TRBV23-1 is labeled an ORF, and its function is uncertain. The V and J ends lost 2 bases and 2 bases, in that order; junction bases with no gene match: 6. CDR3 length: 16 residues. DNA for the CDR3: TGCGCCAGCAGTCAACCGGGACAGGGTAGAAACACTGAAGCTTTCTTT. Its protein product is CASSQPGQGRNTEAFF.

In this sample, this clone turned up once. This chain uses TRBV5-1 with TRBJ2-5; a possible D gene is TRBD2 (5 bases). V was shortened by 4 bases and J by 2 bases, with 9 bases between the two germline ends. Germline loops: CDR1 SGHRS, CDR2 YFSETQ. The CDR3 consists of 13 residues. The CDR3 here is CASSVSAQETQYF. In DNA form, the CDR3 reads TGCGCCAGCAGCGTTAGCGCACAAGAGACCCAGTACTTC. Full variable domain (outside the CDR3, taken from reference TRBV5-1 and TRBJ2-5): KAGVTQTPRYLIKTRGQQVTLSCSPISGHRSVSWYQQTPGQGLQFLFEYFSETQRNKGNFPGRFSGRQFSNSRSEMNVSTLELGDSALYLCASSVSAQETQYFGPGTRLLVL.

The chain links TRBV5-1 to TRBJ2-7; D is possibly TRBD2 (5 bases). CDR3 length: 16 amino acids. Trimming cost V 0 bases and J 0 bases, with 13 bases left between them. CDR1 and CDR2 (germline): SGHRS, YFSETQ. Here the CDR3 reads CASSLDWISDSYEQYF. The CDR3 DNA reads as TGCGCCAGCAGCTTGGATTGGATTAGCGACTCCTACGAGCAGTACTTC.

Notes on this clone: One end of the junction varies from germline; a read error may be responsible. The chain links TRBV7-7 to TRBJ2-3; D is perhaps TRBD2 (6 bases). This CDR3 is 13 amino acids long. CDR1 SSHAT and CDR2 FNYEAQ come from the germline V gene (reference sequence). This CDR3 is CASSLGGPDTQYF. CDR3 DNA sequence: TGTGCTAGCAGCTTAGGAGGGCCAGATACGCAGTATTTT.

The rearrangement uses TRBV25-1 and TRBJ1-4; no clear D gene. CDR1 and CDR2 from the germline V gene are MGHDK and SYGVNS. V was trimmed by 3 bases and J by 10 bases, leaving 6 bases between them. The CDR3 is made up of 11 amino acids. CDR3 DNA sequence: TGTGCCAGCAGTGACGGGGTAAAACTGTTTTTT. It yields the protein CASSDGVKLFF.

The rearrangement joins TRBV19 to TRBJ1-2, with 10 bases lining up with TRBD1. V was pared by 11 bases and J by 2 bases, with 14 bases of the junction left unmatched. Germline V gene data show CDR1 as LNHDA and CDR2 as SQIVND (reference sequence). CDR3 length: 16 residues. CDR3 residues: CASSQSGTGVNYGYTF. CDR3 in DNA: TGTGCCTCATCCCAATCCGGGACAGGGGTAAACTATGGCTACACCTTC.

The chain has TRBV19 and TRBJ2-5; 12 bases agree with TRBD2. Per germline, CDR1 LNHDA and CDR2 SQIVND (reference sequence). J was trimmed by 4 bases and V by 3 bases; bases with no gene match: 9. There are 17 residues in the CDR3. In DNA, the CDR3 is TGTGCCAGTAGTATTCTAGCGGGGGGGCCGGGTGGAGAGACCCAGTACTTC. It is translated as CASSILAGGPGGETQYF.

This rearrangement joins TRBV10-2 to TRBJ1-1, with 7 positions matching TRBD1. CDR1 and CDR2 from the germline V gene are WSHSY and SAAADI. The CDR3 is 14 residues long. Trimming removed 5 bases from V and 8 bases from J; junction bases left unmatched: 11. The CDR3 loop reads CASSQGAGGSEAFF. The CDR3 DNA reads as TGCGCCAGCAGTCAAGGTGCAGGGGGATCGGAAGCTTTCTTT.

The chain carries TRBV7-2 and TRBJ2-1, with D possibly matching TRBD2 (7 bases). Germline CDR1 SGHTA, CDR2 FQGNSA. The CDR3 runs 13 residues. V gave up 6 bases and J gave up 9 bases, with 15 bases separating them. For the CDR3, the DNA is TGTGCCAGCAGAGGGGGGGGCTCAGGTGAGCAGTTCTTC. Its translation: CASRGGGSGEQFF.

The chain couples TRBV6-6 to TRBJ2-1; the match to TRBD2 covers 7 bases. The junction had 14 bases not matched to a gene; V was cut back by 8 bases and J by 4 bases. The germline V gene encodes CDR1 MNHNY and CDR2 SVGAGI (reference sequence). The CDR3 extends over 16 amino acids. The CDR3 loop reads CASYDPSGPPYNEQFF. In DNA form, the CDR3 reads TGTGCCAGCTACGACCCTAGCGGACCTCCGTACAATGAGCAGTTCTTC.

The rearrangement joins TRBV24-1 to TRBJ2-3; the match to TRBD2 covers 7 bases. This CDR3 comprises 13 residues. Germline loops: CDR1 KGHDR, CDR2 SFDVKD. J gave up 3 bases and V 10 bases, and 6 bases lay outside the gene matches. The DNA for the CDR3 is TGTGCCACGGCCGGGGGGAGGACAGATACGCAGTATTTT. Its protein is CATAGGRTDTQYF.

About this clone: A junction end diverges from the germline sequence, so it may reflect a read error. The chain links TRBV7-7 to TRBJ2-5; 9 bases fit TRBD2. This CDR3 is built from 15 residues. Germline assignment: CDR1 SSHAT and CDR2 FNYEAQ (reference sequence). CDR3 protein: CASSLGTSRQETQYF. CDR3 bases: TGTGCTAGCAGCTTAGGGACTAGCCGGCAGGAGACCCAGTACTTC.

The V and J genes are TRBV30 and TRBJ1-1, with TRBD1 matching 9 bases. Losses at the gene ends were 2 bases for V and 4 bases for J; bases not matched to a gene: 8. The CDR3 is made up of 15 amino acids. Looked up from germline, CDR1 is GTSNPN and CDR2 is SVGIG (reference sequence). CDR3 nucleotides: TGTGCCTGGAGTTATAACAGGGGGCGAAGCACTGAAGCTTTCTTT. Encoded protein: CAWSYNRGRSTEAFF.

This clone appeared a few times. CDR3 residues: CATSSRLADTQYF. The DNA of the CDR3 is TGTGCCACCAGTTCCCGACTAGCAGATACGCAGTATTTT. V usage is TRBV15 and J usage is TRBJ2-3, with D tentatively TRBD2 (6 bases). Germline CDR1 and CDR2: LNHNV and YYDKDF (reference sequence). V was pared by 6 bases and J by 4 bases, with 11 bases between. The CDR3 is made up of 13 amino acids.

CDR3 in amino acids: CASSLETGWNTEAFF. In nucleotides, the CDR3 is TGTGCCAGCAGCTTGGAAACAGGGTGGAACACTGAAGCTTTCTTT. The J gene is TRBJ1-1, the V gene TRBV5-4; TRBD1 is a possible D gene (6 bases). V lost 0 bases and J 1 base, leaving 10 bases between the germline ends. Germline CDR1 SGHNT, CDR2 YYREEE (reference sequence). This CDR3 spans 15 amino acids.

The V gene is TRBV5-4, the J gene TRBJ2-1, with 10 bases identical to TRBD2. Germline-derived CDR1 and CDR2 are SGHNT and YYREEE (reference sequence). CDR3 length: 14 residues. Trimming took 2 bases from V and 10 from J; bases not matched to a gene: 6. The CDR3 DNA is TGTGCCAGCAGCTTTAGCGGGAGGCCAGGAGAGCAGTTCTTC. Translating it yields CASSFSGRPGEQFF.

CDR3 DNA sequence: TGTGCCAGCAGCCGGGCGGGGTTCGGCTATGGCTACACCTTC. It specifies CASSRAGFGYGYTF. The V gene is TRBV5-8, the J gene TRBJ1-2, with D hard to call. V dropped 4 bases and J dropped 4 bases, with 14 bases sitting between them. Germline assignment: CDR1 SGHTS and CDR2 YDEGEE. This CDR3 is 14 amino acids long.

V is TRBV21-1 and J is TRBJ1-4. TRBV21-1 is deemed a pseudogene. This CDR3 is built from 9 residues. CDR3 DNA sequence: TGTGCCAGCAGCCCTAAACTGTTTTTT. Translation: CASSPKLFF.

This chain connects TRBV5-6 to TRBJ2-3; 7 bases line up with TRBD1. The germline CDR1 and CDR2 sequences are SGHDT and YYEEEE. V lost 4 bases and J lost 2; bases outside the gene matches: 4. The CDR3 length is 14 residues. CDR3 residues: CASSPGTATDTQYF. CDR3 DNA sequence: TGTGCCAGCAGCCCGGGGACAGCCACAGATACGCAGTATTTT.

The CDR3 DNA follows: TGTGCCAGCAGCTTAAAGGAGTTGAGGGAGCAAAACATTCAGTACTTC. Translating it yields CASSLKELREQNIQYF. V gene TRBV7-3 combines with J gene TRBJ2-4; perhaps TRBD2 as D (5 bases). The CDR3 is 16 residues long. The V end was cut by 1 base, the J end by 5 bases, with 15 bases between. CDR1 is SGHTA, CDR2 FQGTGA, per germline.